Included here is one T cell receptor (beta chain) sequence, with context. Its antigen is currently unknown. The CDR3 spans 14 residues. Germline values: CDR1 SGHTA, CDR2 FQGNSA. V was clipped by 0 bases and J by 8 bases, with 11 bases between them. The PCR used 60 Vbeta and 13 Jbeta primers. The method was immunoSEQ multiplex PCR; TCRdb's version includes in-frame clones alone and lacks a portion of them. This table has some 200,000 clones, about four fifths appearing once. The entry originates in a study of cytomegalovirus exposure and HLA in healthy donors. Study summary: Earlier findings included approximately 120 million unique TCR beta sequences obtained from roughly 200 million T cells.

Findings and limits, study-wide: Reportedly, a later analysis found an Asian-associated ancestry cluster had fewer N-insertions than the roughly 670-donor mean.

Specimen: PBMCs. The clonotype comes from a girl aged 10 to 17 in good health and CMV-seropositive. The V call is TRBV7-2, the J call TRBJ2-1; the D is unclear. The CDR3: CASSLARSGHEQFF. DNA of the CDR3: TGTGCCAGCAGCTTAGCTCGGTCGGGTCATGAGCAGTTCTTC.